These 5 T cell receptor beta chains were sequenced from one sample in a study of cytotoxic CD8 clonotypes in ibrutinib-treated CLL. The method was immunoSEQ multiplex PCR; TCRdb's version includes in-frame clones alone and lacks a portion of them. The sample consists of approximately 330,000 clones, approximately 80% of them appearing once. The sequencing here drew on PBMCs, taken before ibrutinib treatment. The receptors originated from a human donor with chronic lymphocytic leukemia.

CDR3 DNA sequence: TGCAGTCCCATTTATCGGGAGACCCAGTACTTC. It yields the protein CSPIYRETQYF. The chain uses TRBV20-1 and TRBJ2-5, with no clear D. CDR3 length equals 11 residues. V lost 8 bases, J lost 5 bases, and 12 bases lay in between. The germline V gene encodes CDR1 DFQATT and CDR2 SNEGSKA (reference sequence).

V is TRBV6-1 and J is TRBJ2-7, with 8 bases lining up with TRBD2. The J segment lost 1 base and the V segment lost 3 bases, leaving 5 bases of the junction unmatched. From germline, CDR1 is MNHNS and CDR2 SASEGT. The CDR3 is made up of 15 amino acids. The CDR3 sequence is CASSDIAGLSYEQYF. The CDR3 DNA is TGTGCCAGCAGTGACATAGCGGGACTTTCCTACGAGCAGTACTTC.

The chain's CDR3 is CASSISGEQQFF. The CDR3 DNA follows: TGTGCCAGCAGCATTAGCGGGGAGCAGCAGTTCTTC. This chain links TRBV6-5 with TRBJ2-1, with TRBD2 identical over 8 bases. CDR1 is MNHEY and CDR2 is SVGAGI in the germline V gene. The V segment lost 6 bases and the J segment 11 bases; nucleotides outside the gene matches: 6. There are 12 residues in the CDR3.

The V call is TRBV6-5, the J call TRBJ2-7, with D possibly matching TRBD1 (6 bases). The germline V and J ends were trimmed by 4 bases and 2 bases, with 12 bases remaining between them. Germline CDR1 and CDR2: MNHEY and SVGAGI. The CDR3 is 14 residues long. This CDR3 is CASSFQNRAYEQYF. CDR3 DNA: TGTGCCAGCAGTTTTCAAAACAGGGCCTACGAGCAGTACTTC.

This chain connects TRBV10-3 to TRBJ2-7, with D hard to call. The germline V gene encodes CDR1 ENHRY and CDR2 SYGVKD. This CDR3 contains 15 residues. The germline V and J ends were trimmed by 4 bases and 2 bases, with 15 bases remaining between them. The chain's CDR3 is CAISADFSRTYEQYF. CDR3 DNA: TGTGCCATCAGTGCAGATTTCAGCCGGACCTACGAGCAGTACTTC.